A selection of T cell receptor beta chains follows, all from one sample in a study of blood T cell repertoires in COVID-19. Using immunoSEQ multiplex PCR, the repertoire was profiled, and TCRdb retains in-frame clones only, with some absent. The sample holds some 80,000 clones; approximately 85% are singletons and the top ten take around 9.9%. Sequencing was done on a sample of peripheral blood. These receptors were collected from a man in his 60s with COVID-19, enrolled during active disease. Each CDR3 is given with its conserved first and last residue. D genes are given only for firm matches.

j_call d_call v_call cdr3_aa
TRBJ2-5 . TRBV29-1 CSVDRGQETQYF
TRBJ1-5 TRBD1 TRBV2 CASSGQGIANQPQHF
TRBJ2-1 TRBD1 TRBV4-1 CASSQNLGQGYNEQFF
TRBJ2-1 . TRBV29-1 CSVEGSRNNEQFF
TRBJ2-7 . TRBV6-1 CASSEMADTNYEQYF
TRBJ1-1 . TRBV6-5 CASSPGGAGTEAFF
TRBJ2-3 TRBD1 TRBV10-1 CASSERTGGTDTQYF
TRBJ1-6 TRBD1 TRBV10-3 CAIKPGGISPLHF
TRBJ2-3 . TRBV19 CASSTGTDTQYF
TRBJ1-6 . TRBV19 CASRSRDWYYNSPLHF
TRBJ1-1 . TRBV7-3 CASSLTEGTEAFF
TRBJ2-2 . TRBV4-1 CASSQDQEGGPYGGELFF
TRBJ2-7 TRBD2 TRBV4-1 CASSQEMAGGVGEQYF
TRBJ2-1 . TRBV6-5 CASSSGGLNYNEQFF
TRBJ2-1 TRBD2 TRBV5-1 CASSLALTSGSYNEQFF
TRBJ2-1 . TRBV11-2 CASSLLGGIARGNEQFF
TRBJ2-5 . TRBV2 CASSPRLPFETQYF
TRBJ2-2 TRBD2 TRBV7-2 CASSLSREYTGELFF
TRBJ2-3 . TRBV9 CASSIRDTRDTQYF
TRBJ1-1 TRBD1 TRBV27 CASSLGSARGPPNTEAFF
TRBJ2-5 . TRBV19 CASRSTPTAQETQYF
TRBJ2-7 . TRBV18 CASSPPGGEQYF
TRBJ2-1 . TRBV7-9 CASTWRDNEQFF
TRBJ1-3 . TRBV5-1 CASSWEQGSRNTIYF
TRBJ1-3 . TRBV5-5 CASSLVIQSSGNTIYF
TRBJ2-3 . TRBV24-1 CATSDGQNTDTQYF
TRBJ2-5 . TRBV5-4 CASSLGLETQYF
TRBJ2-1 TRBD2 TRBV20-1 CSASALAGGLNEQFF
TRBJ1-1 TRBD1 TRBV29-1 CSVCDRGGTEAFF
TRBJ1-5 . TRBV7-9 CASSLGSGDGEPQHF
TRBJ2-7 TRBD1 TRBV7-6 CASSPDRGLPHEQYF
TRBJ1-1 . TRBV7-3 CASRPTGASMSTEAFF
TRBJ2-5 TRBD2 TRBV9 CASSVDASGGETQYF
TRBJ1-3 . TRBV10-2 CASSGGSSGNTIYF
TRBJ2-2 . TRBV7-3 CASSFGHTTGELFF
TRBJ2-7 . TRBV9 CASSEEPGSYEQYF
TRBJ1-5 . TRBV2 CASSEALEGGQPQHF
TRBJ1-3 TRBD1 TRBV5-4 CASSFGTVDGNTIYF
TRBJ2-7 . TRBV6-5 CASRVGGITSYEQYF
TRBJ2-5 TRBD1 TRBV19 CASRPVDRGPQETQYF
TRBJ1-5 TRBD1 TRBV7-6 CASSPSTGLSNQPQHF
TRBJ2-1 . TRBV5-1 CASSLDGTYNEQFF
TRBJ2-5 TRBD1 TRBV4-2 CASSRRRDSYGETQYF
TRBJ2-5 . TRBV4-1 CASSQADGKEETQYF
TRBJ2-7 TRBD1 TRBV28 CASSRTSGTGGAEQYF